The clone carrying this TCR beta chain appeared a few times. As yet, its antigen is unknown. The V and J ends lost 6 bases and 7 bases respectively, with 10 bases between them. Germline loops: CDR1 MNHNY, CDR2 SVGAGI (reference sequence). The CDR3 loop spans 12 amino acids. The data derive from a study of cytomegalovirus exposure and HLA in healthy donors. The study ran its PCR with 60 Vbeta and 13 Jbeta primers. Per the original data handling: Approximately 12 million of some 80 million unique TCR beta chains were shared, per a later count. TCRdb keeps only in-frame clones here, not all; method: immunoSEQ multiplex PCR. That table furnishes V, J and clone size, whereas the DNA furnished D and trimming. The top ten clones hold about 12% of a sample with approximately 67,000 clones, roughly nine tenths of them seen once. Overall study findings and caveats: Available immune exposure information covered CMV serostatus only. Excluded: some indistinguishable V segments such as TRBV6-2 and TRBV6-3. The study carried out a later analysis of TCR beta sequences. It associated approximately 16,000 of them with specific HLA alleles at a false discovery rate of 0.05.

The sequencing input was PBMCs. The source of this sequence is a woman under 40 in good health and CMV-seropositive. The chain has TRBV6-6 and TRBJ1-3; the D is unclear. The CDR3 region is CASSRPRNTIYF. The CDR3 nucleotides are TGTGCCAGCAGCAGGCCAAGGAACACCATATATTTT.